This T cell receptor beta chain was found in a study of graft-versus-host responses after intestinal transplantation. Concerning this clone: Antigen unknown.

The germline V gene encodes CDR1 LNHDA and CDR2 SQIVND (reference sequence). This CDR3 is built from 15 residues. After removal of 3 bases from V and 1 base from J, the junction contained 3 bases not matched to a gene. The data were produced by immunoSEQ multiplex PCR, yet TCRdb's version contains in-frame clones alone and is incomplete. The sample lists nearly 95,000 clones, around 93% occurring once. The clonotype originates from a human donor who received an intestinal transplant. The source material was unstimulated CD8+ T cells sorted from spleen or lymph node cells, sampled before intestinal transplant. This chain connects TRBV19 to TRBJ1-1; 9 positions agree with TRBD1. The CDR3 here is CASSITGQGNTEAFF. The CDR3 DNA is TGTGCCAGTAGTATTACGGGACAGGGGAACACTGAAGCTTTCTTT.